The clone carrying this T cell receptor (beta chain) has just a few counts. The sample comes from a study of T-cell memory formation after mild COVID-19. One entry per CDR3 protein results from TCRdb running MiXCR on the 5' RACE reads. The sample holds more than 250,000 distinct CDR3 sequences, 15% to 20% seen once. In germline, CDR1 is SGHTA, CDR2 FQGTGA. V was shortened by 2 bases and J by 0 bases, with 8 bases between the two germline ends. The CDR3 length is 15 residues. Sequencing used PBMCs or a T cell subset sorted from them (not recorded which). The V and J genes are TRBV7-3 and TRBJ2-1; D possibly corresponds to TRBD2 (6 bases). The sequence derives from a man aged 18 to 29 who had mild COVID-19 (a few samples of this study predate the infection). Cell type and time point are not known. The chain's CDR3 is CASSLGTVSYNEQFF. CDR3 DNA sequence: TGTGCCAGCAGCTTAGGGACTGTCTCCTACAATGAGCAGTTCTTC.